The 8 T cell receptor beta chains below were found in one sample sequenced in a study of shared clonotypes between healthy human individuals. This table comes from immunoSEQ multiplex PCR, and its TCRdb copy is limited to in-frame clones, with some not included. Among millions of clones listed, approximately 95% were seen once. Sequencing was carried out using naive CD4+ T cells sorted from blood. Subset meaning: CD45RA+ positively selected. These receptor sequences come from a young man in good health.

This chain uses TRBV28 with TRBJ2-2; D is ambiguous. Trimming removed 5 bases at V and 7 bases at J, with 8 bases between. The length of the CDR3 is 12 residues. Germline V gene lookup returns CDR1 MDHEN and CDR2 SYDVKM. CDR3 DNA: TGTGCCAGCAGTACCTATCTCGGGGAGCTGTTTTTT. Amino acid sequence: CASSTYLGELFF.

This clone occurred once. The V call is TRBV2, the J call TRBJ1-2; 9 bases line up with TRBD1. The CDR3 has 13 residues. J lost 8 bases, V lost 5 bases, and 6 bases had no gene match. The germline CDR1 and CDR2 sequences are SNHLY and FYNNEI. CDR3 region: CASSLDRGQGYTF. The CDR3 region has the DNA TGTGCCAGCAGTCTGGACAGGGGCCAGGGCTACACCTTC.

The J gene is TRBJ2-2, the V gene TRBV18, with 11 bases fitting TRBD1. J was trimmed by 4 bases and V by 0 bases; bases with no gene match: 1. The CDR3 is 16 residues long. Germline V gives CDR1 KGHSH, CDR2 LQKENI. DNA of the CDR3: TGTGCCAGCTCACCACCTGGGACAGGGGGCACCGGGGAGCTGTTTTTT. Protein: CASSPPGTGGTGELFF.

The chain carries TRBV6-5 and TRBJ2-1; 9 bases align to TRBD1. V was clipped by 8 bases and J by 9 bases; unmatched bases: 8. Germline V lookup: CDR1 MNHEY, CDR2 SVGAGI. This CDR3 spans 13 amino acids. As DNA, the CDR3 is TGTGCCAGCTACAGGGGGCGCGATACTGAGCAGTTCTTC. Translated, it gives CASYRGRDTEQFF.

In nucleotides, the CDR3 is TGTGCCTGGAGTCCGAATGCAGAAACCCAGTACTTC. Translation gives CAWSPNAETQYF. The chain combines TRBV30 with TRBJ2-5, with no clear D. The V gene's germline CDR1 is GTSNPN and CDR2 SVGIG (reference sequence). Trimming took off 2 bases at V and 8 bases at J, with 12 bases between the two ends. The CDR3 is 12 residues long.

The chain has TRBV15 and TRBJ2-3, with a weak D call TRBD1 (6 bases). The CDR3 extends over 15 amino acids. The V end was cut by 1 base, the J end by 2 bases, with 10 bases between. Germline V gene data show CDR1 as LNHNV and CDR2 as YYDKDF (reference sequence). The CDR3 loop is CATSRGQAPTDTQYF. In nucleotides, the CDR3 is TGTGCCACCAGCAGAGGACAGGCGCCCACAGATACGCAGTATTTT.

The V and J genes are TRBV27 and TRBJ2-7, with 7 positions matching TRBD1. Germline-derived CDR1 and CDR2 are MNHEY and SMNVEV (reference sequence). The V segment lost 5 bases and the J segment 2 bases; nucleotides outside the gene matches: 9. The CDR3 is 15 residues long. This CDR3 reads CASSPTGQAAYEQYF. CDR3 in DNA: TGTGCCAGCAGTCCTACTGGACAGGCAGCCTACGAGCAGTACTTC.

For this clone: The sample has other DNA sequences that encode this CDR3 too. The chain has TRBV19 and TRBJ1-5; weak D call: TRBD1 (6 bases). Trimming took off 4 bases at V and 1 base at J, with 8 bases between the two ends. Germline-derived CDR1 and CDR2 are LNHDA and SQIVND (reference sequence). This CDR3 has 14 amino acids. CDR3 sequence: CASSNRESNQPQHF. The CDR3 DNA follows: TGTGCCAGTAGTAACAGGGAAAGCAATCAGCCCCAGCATTTT.